These 5 T cell receptor beta chains were all obtained from the same sample, sequenced in a study of blood T cell repertoires in COVID-19. The data were produced by immunoSEQ multiplex PCR, yet TCRdb's version contains in-frame clones alone and is incomplete. Seen here are roughly 38,000 clones, around 80% observed once, and the top ten hold roughly 40%. Sequencing was performed on peripheral blood. The receptors originated from a man aged 35 to 55 with active or convalescent COVID-19.

The table lists this clone with a few counts. The rearrangement links TRBV6-1 to TRBJ1-1; D is perhaps TRBD1 (5 bases). Germline loops: CDR1 MNHNS, CDR2 SASEGT. V lost 3 bases, J lost 3 bases, and 8 bases lay in between. The CDR3 contains 13 residues. CDR3 nucleotides: TGTGCCAGCAGTGAGCCGGGGGACACTGAAGCTTTCTTT. It specifies CASSEPGDTEAFF.

The chain employs TRBV5-6 and TRBJ2-5; no firm D call. Trimming stripped 5 bases from V and 2 bases from J, with 10 bases between. This CDR3 is 13 amino acids long. Germline V gives CDR1 SGHDT, CDR2 YYEEEE. Written as DNA, the CDR3 is TGTGCCAGCAGTATAGACACACAAGAGACCCAGTACTTC. Protein: CASSIDTQETQYF.

J is TRBJ1-6 and V is TRBV11-2; tentatively, D is TRBD1 (5 bases). CDR3 length: 11 residues. The V and J ends lost 3 bases and 14 bases respectively, with 8 bases between them. Germline V lookup: CDR1 SGHAT, CDR2 FQNNGV. CDR3 protein: CASSLGPSLHF. As DNA, the CDR3 is TGTGCCAGCAGCTTGGGGCCGTCCCTCCACTTT.

This rearrangement joins TRBV6-5 to TRBJ1-1; no reliable D call. This CDR3 contains 15 residues. Germline values: CDR1 MNHEY, CDR2 SVGAGI. V was clipped by 0 bases and J by 5 bases, with 13 bases between them. The CDR3 spells CASSYSRDSITEAFF. The CDR3 region has the DNA TGTGCCAGCAGTTACTCGAGGGATTCAATAACTGAAGCTTTCTTT.

The V gene is TRBV6-5, the J gene TRBJ1-1, with D unresolved. Trimming pared 2 bases from V and 1 base from J, leaving 8 bases between. Germline assignment: CDR1 MNHEY and CDR2 SVGAGI. This CDR3 has 14 amino acids. CDR3 residues: CASSYTGENTEAFF. CDR3 in DNA: TGTGCCAGCAGTTACACGGGAGAGAACACTGAAGCTTTCTTT.